Below are 20 T cell receptor beta chains sequenced from a single sample in a study of blood T cell repertoires in COVID-19. Data came from immunoSEQ multiplex PCR; TCRdb stores just in-frame clones and leaves some out. The data show 200,000 to 300,000 clones, about 83% seen once. The sequenced material came from PBMCs or T cells enriched from blood (not recorded which). Every receptor here comes from a woman in her forties who had been exposed to COVID-19.

The genes are TRBV13 and TRBJ1-6; tentatively, D is TRBD1 (5 bases). Per the germline V gene, CDR1 is PRHDT and CDR2 is FYEKMQ (reference sequence). This CDR3 contains 16 residues. V gave up 5 bases and J gave up 1 base, with 12 bases separating them. Written as DNA, the CDR3 is TGTGCCAGCAGCCAAGCGGGGGTTTCCTATAATTCACCCCTCCACTTT. Amino acid sequence: CASSQAGVSYNSPLHF.

V usage is TRBV6-5 and J usage is TRBJ2-1; TRBD1 matches 7 bases. With 8 bases clipped from V and 0 bases from J, the junction kept 4 bases outside the gene matches. The germline V gene encodes CDR1 MNHEY and CDR2 SVGAGI. The CDR3 has 14 residues. The CDR3: CASGNRGSYNEQFF. Written as DNA, the CDR3 is TGTGCCAGCGGTAACAGGGGCTCCTACAATGAGCAGTTCTTC.

The V call is TRBV28, the J call TRBJ1-4; D is undetermined. The CDR3 loop spans 12 amino acids. The germline V gene encodes CDR1 MDHEN and CDR2 SYDVKM. Trimming took 7 bases from V and 7 from J, leaving 10 bases between them. CDR3 loop: CASTSHGEKLFF. In DNA, the CDR3 is TGTGCCAGCACCTCTCACGGTGAAAAACTGTTTTTT. Using reference TRBV28 and TRBJ1-4 for the parts outside the CDR3, the full variable domain is DVKVTQSSRYLVKRTGEKVFLECVQDMDHENMFWYRQDPGLGLRLIYFSYDVKMKEKGDIPEGYSVSREKKERFSLILESASTNQTSMYLCASTSHGEKLFFGSGTQLSVL.

This chain connects TRBV5-1 to TRBJ1-2; tentative D call: TRBD1 (6 bases). Germline-derived CDR1 and CDR2 are SGHRS and YFSETQ. The CDR3 spans 13 residues. The V gene lost 4 bases and the J gene lost 7 bases, with 14 bases spanning the gap. DNA of the CDR3: TGCGCCAGCAGCGCTGGTGCACAGGGTGGCTACACCTTC. Amino acid sequence: CASSAGAQGGYTF.

The chain employs TRBV6-6 and TRBJ2-1, with 13 bases matching TRBD2. Unmatched junction bases numbered 6, after V lost 7 bases and J lost 6 bases. Germline V CDR1 and CDR2: MNHNY, SVGAGI (reference sequence). The CDR3 runs to 15 residues. CDR3: CASTPRTSGGNEQFF. The CDR3 nucleotides read TGTGCCAGCACCCCACGGACTAGCGGGGGCAATGAGCAGTTCTTC.

The chain combines TRBV7-2 with TRBJ2-1; 7 bases map to TRBD2. With 7 bases clipped from V and 3 bases from J, the junction kept 3 bases outside the gene matches. Germline CDR1 is SGHTA and CDR2 is FQGNSA. CDR3 size: 13 residues. The CDR3 is CASNRDYYNEQFF. The CDR3 nucleotides read TGTGCCAGCAATCGGGACTACTACAATGAGCAGTTCTTC.

The chain employs TRBV19 and TRBJ1-6; 7 bases map to TRBD1. The junction had 9 bases not matched to a gene; V was cut back by 4 bases and J by 9 bases. Looked up from germline, CDR1 is LNHDA and CDR2 is SQIVND (reference sequence). The CDR3 is 15 residues long. DNA for the CDR3: TGTGCCAGTAGTACCCGAGACAGGGTGGGTTCACCCCTCCACTTT. It encodes CASSTRDRVGSPLHF.

The CDR3 sequence is CASSRQGDNSPLHF. For the CDR3, the DNA is TGTGCCAGCAGTCGACAGGGGGATAATTCACCCCTCCACTTT. The rearrangement uses TRBV3-1 (or the pseudogene TRBV3-2) and TRBJ1-6, with 9 bases matching TRBD1. The CDR3 runs 14 residues. Germline trimming cut 6 bases from V and 5 bases from J; bases unmatched to any gene: 2. Germline V CDR1 and CDR2: LGHDT, YNNKEL (reference sequence).

This clone occurred a few times. This rearrangement joins TRBV2 to TRBJ2-3; the D gene is possibly TRBD1 (6 bases). The V and J ends lost 7 bases and 5 bases respectively, with 16 bases between them. Germline CDR1 reads SNHLY; CDR2 reads FYNNEI. There are 14 residues in the CDR3. In DNA form, the CDR3 reads TGTGCCAGCAAGCCACAGGGTTGGGGAGATACGCAGTATTTT. It encodes CASKPQGWGDTQYF.

The gene calls are TRBV6-1 and TRBJ2-5; possible D gene TRBD2, 5 bases. V lost 2 bases and J 13 bases, leaving 11 bases between the germline ends. There are 11 residues in the CDR3. Germline V CDR1 and CDR2: MNHNS, SASEGT. This CDR3 reads CASSEREGRYF. Written as DNA, the CDR3 is TGTGCCAGCAGTGAACGGGAAGGGAGGTACTTC.

The V call is TRBV6-5, the J call TRBJ2-7; D perhaps matches TRBD2 (5 bases). The V and J ends lost 6 bases and 1 base respectively, with 7 bases between them. Germline values: CDR1 MNHEY, CDR2 SVGAGI. The CDR3 consists of 12 residues. The CDR3 loop is CASSGDSYEQYF. The CDR3 nucleotides read TGTGCCAGCAGCGGGGATTCCTACGAGCAGTACTTC.

The chain recombines TRBV12-3 or TRBV12-4 with TRBJ1-1; the D gene is possibly TRBD1 (5 bases). V was shortened by 8 bases and J by 6 bases, with 10 bases between the two germline ends. The CDR3 loop spans 11 amino acids. CDR3 protein: CASGRDSEAFF. The CDR3 nucleotides read TGTGCCAGCGGACGGGACTCTGAAGCTTTCTTT.

The chain uses TRBV6-2 or TRBV6-3 and TRBJ1-2; 8 bases match TRBD1. CDR3 length: 13 amino acids. The junction had 3 bases not matched to a gene; V was cut back by 2 bases and J by 7 bases. CDR1 is MNHEY, CDR2 SVGEGT, per germline. Here the CDR3 reads CASSYRDRSGYTF. Here the CDR3 DNA reads TGTGCCAGCAGTTACAGGGACAGGAGTGGCTACACCTTC.

This chain uses TRBV12-5 with TRBJ2-7; 12 bases match TRBD2. The J segment lost 6 bases and the V segment lost 5 bases, leaving 26 bases of the junction unmatched. Germline V gene lookup returns CDR1 LGHNT and CDR2 FRNRAP. The length of the CDR3 is 21 residues. The CDR3 DNA sequence: TGTGCTAGTGGTCCCTACTATCCCCCCTCTAGCGGGGGGGCAAAGGAGGGCGAGCAGTACTTC. The encoded protein is CASGPYYPPSSGGAKEGEQYF. The variable domain in full, completed from reference TRBV12-5 and TRBJ2-7, reads DARVTQTPRHKVTEMGQEVTMRCQPILGHNTVFWYRQTMMQGLELLAYFRNRAPLDDSGMPKDRFSAEMPDATLATLKIQPSEPRDSAVYFCASGPYYPPSSGGAKEGEQYFGPGTRLTVT.

The rearrangement joins TRBV18 to TRBJ1-2; tentatively, D is TRBD1 (5 bases). The V and J ends lost 3 bases and 7 bases respectively, with 12 bases between them. CDR1 is KGHSH and CDR2 is LQKENI in the germline V gene. This CDR3 comprises 13 residues. CDR3 nucleotides: TGTGCCAGCTCACCCAACCCGGACACTGGCTACACCTTC. Translation: CASSPNPDTGYTF.

The gene calls are TRBV10-3 and TRBJ1-3; D gene uncertain. V was pared by 11 bases and J by 2 bases, with 16 bases between. The CDR3 has 14 residues. CDR1 is ENHRY and CDR2 is SYGVKD in the germline V gene. The CDR3 nucleotides read TGTGCCGCCGCCTACGGTGCGACTGGAAACACCATATATTTT. Translating it yields CAAAYGATGNTIYF.

This clone was detected a few times. The rearrangement joins TRBV19 to TRBJ1-2; 11 bases agree with TRBD1. Germline CDR1 is LNHDA and CDR2 is SQIVND (reference sequence). Trimming took 5 bases from V and 4 from J; bases not matched to a gene: 3. The CDR3 loop spans 14 amino acids. The CDR3 reads CASSFGQGAYGYTF. The CDR3 nucleotides read TGTGCCAGTAGTTTTGGACAGGGGGCCTATGGCTACACCTTC.

Written as DNA, the CDR3 is TGTGCCAGCAGGGCCGACTGGGGAGGTCGCAATGAGCAGTTCTTC. It is translated as CASRADWGGRNEQFF. The chain uses TRBV2 and TRBJ2-1, with D possibly matching TRBD2 (6 bases). Between the trimmed V and J ends, which lost 6 bases and 6 bases, there was a span of 18 bases. Germline CDR1 reads SNHLY; CDR2 reads FYNNEI. This CDR3 region has 15 residues.

V and J are TRBV6-5 and TRBJ1-3; D not certain. The CDR3 extends over 13 amino acids. Germline values: CDR1 MNHEY, CDR2 SVGAGI. V was pared by 5 bases and J by 2 bases, with 7 bases between. CDR3 DNA: TGTGCCAGCAGTCGGAGCGCTGGAAACACCATATATTTT. It codes for CASSRSAGNTIYF.

The chain couples TRBV28 to TRBJ2-7; weak D call: TRBD2 (5 bases). The germline V and J ends were trimmed by 6 bases and 4 bases, with 7 bases remaining between them. The CDR3 loop spans 11 amino acids. Germline loops: CDR1 MDHEN, CDR2 SYDVKM. CDR3 amino acids: CASRGEYEQYF. The CDR3 nucleotides read TGTGCCAGCAGGGGAGAATACGAGCAGTACTTC.